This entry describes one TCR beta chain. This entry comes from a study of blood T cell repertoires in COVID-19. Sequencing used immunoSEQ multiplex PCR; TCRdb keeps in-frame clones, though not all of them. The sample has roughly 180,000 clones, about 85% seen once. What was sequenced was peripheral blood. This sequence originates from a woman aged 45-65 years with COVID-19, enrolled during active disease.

The CDR3 sequence is CASSIARTGAGSSYEQYF. DNA of the CDR3: TGTGCCAGTAGTATAGCGAGGACAGGGGCTGGAAGCTCCTACGAGCAGTACTTC. This rearrangement joins TRBV19 to TRBJ2-7, with 9 bases aligning to TRBD1. V shed 1 base, J shed 0 bases, and the junction held 10 bases outside the gene matches. Germline loops: CDR1 LNHDA, CDR2 SQIVND (reference sequence). This CDR3 comprises 18 residues.